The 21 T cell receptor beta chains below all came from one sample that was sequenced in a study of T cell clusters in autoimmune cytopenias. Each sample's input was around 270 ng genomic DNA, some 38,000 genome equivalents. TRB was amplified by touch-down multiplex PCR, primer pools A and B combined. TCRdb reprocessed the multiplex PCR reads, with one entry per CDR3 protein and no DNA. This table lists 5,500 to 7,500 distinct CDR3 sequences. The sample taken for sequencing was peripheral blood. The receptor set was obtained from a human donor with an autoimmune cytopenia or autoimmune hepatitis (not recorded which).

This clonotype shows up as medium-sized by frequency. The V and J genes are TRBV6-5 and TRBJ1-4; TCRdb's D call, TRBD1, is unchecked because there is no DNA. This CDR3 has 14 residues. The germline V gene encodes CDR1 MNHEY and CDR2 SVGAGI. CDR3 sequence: CASSAGGLGEKLFF.

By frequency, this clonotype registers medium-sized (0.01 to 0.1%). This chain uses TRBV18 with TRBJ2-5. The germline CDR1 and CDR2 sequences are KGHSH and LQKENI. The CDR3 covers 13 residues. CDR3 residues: CASSQGSQETQYF.

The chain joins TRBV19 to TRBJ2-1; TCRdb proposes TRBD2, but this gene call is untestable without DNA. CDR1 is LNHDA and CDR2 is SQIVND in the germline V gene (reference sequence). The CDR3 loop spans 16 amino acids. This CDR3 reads CASSSKSGGLYNEQFF.

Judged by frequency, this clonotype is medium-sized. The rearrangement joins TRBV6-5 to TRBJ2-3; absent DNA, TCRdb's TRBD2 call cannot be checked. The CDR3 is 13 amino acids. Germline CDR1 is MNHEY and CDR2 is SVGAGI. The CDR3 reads CASRGGSLDTQYF.

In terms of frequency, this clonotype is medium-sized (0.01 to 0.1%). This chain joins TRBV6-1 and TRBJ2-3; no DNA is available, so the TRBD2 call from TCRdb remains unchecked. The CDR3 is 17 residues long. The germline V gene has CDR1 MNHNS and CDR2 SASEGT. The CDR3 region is CASSMRTSGRRTDTQYF.

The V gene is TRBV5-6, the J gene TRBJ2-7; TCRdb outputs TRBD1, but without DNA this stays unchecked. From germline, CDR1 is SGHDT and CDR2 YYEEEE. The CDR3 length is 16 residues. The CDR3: CASSLEGGDRAYEQYF.

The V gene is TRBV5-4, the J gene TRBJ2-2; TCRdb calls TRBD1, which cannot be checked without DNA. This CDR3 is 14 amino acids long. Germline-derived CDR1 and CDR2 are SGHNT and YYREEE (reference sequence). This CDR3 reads CASSPGQGVGELFF.

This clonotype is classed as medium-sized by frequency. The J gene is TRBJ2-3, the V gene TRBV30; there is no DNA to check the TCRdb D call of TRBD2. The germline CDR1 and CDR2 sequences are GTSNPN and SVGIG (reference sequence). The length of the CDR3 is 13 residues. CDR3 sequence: CAWSVWRADTQYF.

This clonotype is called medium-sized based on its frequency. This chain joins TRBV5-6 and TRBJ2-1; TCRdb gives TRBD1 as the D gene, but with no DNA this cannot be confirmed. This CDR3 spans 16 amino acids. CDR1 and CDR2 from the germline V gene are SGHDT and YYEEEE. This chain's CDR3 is CASSFRDRGPYNEQFF.

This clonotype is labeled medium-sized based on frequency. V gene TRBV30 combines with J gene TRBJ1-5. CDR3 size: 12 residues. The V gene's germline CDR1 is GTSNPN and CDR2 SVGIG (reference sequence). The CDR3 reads CAWTKPNQPQHF.

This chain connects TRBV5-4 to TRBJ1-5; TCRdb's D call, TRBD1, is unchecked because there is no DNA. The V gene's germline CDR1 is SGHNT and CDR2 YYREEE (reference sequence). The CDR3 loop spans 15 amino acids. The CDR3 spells CASTQGEYSNQPQHF.

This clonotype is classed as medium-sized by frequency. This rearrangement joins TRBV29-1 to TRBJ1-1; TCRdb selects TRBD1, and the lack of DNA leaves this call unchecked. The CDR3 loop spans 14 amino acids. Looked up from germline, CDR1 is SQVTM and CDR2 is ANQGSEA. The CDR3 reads CSVDVSGQNTEAFF.

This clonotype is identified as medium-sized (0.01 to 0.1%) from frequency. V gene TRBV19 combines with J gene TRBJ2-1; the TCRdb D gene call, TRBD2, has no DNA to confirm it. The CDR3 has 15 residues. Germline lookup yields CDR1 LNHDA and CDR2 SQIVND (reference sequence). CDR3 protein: CASTKGLAVGDEQFF.

This CDR3 reads CASSYSGGAGGNTEAFF. The chain has TRBV6-1 and TRBJ1-1. The CDR3 covers 17 residues. Germline V gene lookup returns CDR1 MNHNS and CDR2 SASEGT.

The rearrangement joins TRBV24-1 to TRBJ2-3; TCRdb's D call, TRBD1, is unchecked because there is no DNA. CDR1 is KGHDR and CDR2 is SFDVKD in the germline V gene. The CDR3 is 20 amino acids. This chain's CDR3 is CATSDSGTGRGAYFTDTQYF.

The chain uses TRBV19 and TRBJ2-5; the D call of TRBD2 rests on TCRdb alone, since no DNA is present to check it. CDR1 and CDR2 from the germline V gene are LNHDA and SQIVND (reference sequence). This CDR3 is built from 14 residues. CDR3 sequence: CASMGGRLAEPQYF.

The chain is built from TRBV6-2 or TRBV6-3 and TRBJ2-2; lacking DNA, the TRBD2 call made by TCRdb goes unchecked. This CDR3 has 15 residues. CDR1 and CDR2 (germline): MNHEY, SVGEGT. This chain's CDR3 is CASRPGLAGVGELFF.

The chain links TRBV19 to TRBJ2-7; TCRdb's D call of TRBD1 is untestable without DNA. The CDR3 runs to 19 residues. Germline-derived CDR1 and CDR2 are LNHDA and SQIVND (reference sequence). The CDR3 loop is CASSSTSARQGSTGYEQYF.

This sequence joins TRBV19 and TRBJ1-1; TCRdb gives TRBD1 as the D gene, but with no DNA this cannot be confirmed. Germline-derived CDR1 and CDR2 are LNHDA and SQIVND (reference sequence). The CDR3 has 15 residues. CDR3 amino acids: CASSQGPTGNTEAFF. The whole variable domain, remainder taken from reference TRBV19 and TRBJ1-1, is DGGITQSPKYLFRKEGQNVTLSCEQNLNHDAMYWYRQDPGQGLRLIYYSQIVNDFQKGDIAEGYSVSREKKESFPLTVTSAQKNPTAFYLCASSQGPTGNTEAFFGQGTRLTVV.

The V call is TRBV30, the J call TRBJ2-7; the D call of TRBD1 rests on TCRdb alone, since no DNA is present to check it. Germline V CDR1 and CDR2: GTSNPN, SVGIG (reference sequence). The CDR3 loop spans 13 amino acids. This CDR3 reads CAWKRGRAYEQYF.

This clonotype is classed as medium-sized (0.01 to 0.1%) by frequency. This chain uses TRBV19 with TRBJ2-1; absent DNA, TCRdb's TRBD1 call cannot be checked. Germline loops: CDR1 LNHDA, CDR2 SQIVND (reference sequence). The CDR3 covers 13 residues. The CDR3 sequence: CASSTGTGDEQFF.